The 5 T cell receptor beta chains listed next were all sequenced from one sample in a study of cytomegalovirus exposure and HLA in healthy donors. Both 60 Vbeta primers and 13 Jbeta primers went into the PCR. Some clones are missing from TCRdb's copy, which holds only in-frame ones; the method was immunoSEQ multiplex PCR. Among 310,000 or so clones listed, 70% to 90% were seen once. Sequenced: PBMCs. These TCRs come from a woman younger than 30 in good health and CMV-seronegative.

The DNA of the CDR3 is TGTGCCAGCAGCTTAGATACAGGGGGAGGTTTTAGCTCCTACAATGAGCAGTTCTTC. Amino acids: CASSLDTGGGFSSYNEQFF. The chain recombines TRBV11-2 with TRBJ2-1; 8 nucleotides agree with TRBD1. CDR1 is SGHAT, CDR2 FQNNGV, per germline. The V gene end was trimmed by 0 bases and the J gene end by 0 bases; junction bases not matched to a gene: 10. The CDR3 length is 19 residues.

The chain carries TRBV28 and TRBJ1-2; tentatively, D is TRBD1 (6 bases). The CDR3 is 15 amino acids. Trimming left V 4 bases short and J 2 bases short, with 14 bases between. Per germline, CDR1 MDHEN and CDR2 SYDVKM. Here the CDR3 reads CASSSPPGQNYGYTF. The DNA of the CDR3 is TGTGCCAGCAGTTCTCCCCCGGGACAAAACTATGGCTACACCTTC.

This rearrangement joins TRBV4-1 to TRBJ2-2, with 13 bases matching TRBD2. This CDR3 has 17 amino acids. The germline gives CDR1 MGHRA, CDR2 YSYEKL. Germline trimming cut 4 bases from V and 0 bases from J; bases unmatched to any gene: 2. CDR3 in amino acids: CASSRGTSGANTGELFF. CDR3 DNA: TGCGCCAGCAGCCGGGGGACTAGCGGGGCGAACACCGGGGAGCTGTTTTTT.

The CDR3 loop is CASSMGLNSPLHF. The CDR3 nucleotides are TGTGCCAGCAGCATGGGGCTTAATTCACCCCTCCACTTT. The rearrangement joins TRBV4-2 to TRBJ1-6; TRBD1 might be the D (5 bases). The CDR3 is 13 residues long. CDR1 LGHNA and CDR2 YNFKEQ come from the germline V gene. The V and J ends lost 5 bases and 6 bases respectively, with 8 bases between them.

This clone was detected only once. V and J are TRBV6-6 and TRBJ2-3; TRBD2 matches 8 bases. V lost 11 bases, J lost 3 bases, and 16 bases stayed unmatched. Germline CDR1 and CDR2: MNHNY and SVGAGI (reference sequence). This CDR3 comprises 16 residues. This CDR3 reads CALRPPGGVYTDTQYF. CDR3 sequence (DNA): TGTGCCCTCCGGCCCCCCGGGGGGGTCTATACAGATACGCAGTATTTT.